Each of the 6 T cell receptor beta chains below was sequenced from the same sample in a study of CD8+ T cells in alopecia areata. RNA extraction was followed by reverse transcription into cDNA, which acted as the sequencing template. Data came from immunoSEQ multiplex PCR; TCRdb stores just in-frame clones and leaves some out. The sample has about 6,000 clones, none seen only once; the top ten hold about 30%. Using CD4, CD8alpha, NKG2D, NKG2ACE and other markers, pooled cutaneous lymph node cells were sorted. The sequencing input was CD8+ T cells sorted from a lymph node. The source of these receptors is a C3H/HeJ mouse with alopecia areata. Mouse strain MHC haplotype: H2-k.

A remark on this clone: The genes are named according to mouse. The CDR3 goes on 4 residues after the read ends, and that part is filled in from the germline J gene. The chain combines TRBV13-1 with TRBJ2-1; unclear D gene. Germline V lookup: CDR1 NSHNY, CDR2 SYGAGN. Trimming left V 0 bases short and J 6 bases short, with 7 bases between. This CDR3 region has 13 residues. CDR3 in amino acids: CASSDDKGAEQFF. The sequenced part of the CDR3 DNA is TGTGCCAGCAGTGATGACAAGGGTGCT.

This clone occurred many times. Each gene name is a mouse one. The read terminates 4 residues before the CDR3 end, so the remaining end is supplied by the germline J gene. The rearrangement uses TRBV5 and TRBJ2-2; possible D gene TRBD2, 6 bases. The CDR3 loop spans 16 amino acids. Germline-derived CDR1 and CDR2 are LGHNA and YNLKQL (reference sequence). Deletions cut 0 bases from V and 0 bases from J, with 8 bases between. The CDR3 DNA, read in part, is TGTGCCAGCAGCCAAGACTGGGGCGCAAACACCGGG. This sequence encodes CASSQDWGANTG. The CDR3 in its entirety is CASSQDWGANTGQLYF.

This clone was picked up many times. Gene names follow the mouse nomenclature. This CDR3 reads CASSLSGGAGQDTQYF. The part of the CDR3 DNA that was read is TGTGCCAGCTCTCTCTCTGGGGGGGCCGGCCAAGAC. V gene TRBV12-2 combines with J gene TRBJ2-5, with 10 bases lining up with TRBD2. The observed sequence ends 4 residues before the CDR3 terminus, with the missing tail filled in from the germline J gene. Germline V gives CDR1 SGHLS, CDR2 HYDKME. The J segment lost 2 bases and the V segment lost 0 bases, leaving 4 bases of the junction unmatched. The CDR3 has 16 amino acids.

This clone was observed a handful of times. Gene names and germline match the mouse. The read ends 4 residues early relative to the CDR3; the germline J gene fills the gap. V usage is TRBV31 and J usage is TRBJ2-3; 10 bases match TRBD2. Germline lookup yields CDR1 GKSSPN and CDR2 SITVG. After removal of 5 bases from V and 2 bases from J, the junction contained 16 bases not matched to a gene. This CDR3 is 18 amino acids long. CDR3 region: CAWGPGWGGARDAETLYF. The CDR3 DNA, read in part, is TGTGCCTGGGGCCCGGGCTGGGGGGGCGCGCGAGATGCAGAA.

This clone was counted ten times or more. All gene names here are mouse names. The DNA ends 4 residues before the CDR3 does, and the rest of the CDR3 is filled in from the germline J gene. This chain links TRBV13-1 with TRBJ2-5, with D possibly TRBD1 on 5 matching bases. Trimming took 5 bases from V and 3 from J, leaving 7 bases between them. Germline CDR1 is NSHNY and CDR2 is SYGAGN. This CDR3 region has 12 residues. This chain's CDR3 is CASRGHQDTQYF. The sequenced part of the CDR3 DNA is TGTGCCAGCAGAGGACATCAAGAC.

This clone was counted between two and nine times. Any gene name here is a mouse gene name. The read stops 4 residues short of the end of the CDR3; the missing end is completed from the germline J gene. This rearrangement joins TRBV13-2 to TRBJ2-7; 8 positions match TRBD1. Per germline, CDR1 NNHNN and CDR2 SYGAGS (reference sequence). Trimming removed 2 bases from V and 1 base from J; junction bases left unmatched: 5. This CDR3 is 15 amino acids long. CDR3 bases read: TGTGCCAGCGGTGAAACGGGACAGGCGTCCTAT. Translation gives CASGETGQASY. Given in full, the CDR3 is CASGETGQASYEQYF.